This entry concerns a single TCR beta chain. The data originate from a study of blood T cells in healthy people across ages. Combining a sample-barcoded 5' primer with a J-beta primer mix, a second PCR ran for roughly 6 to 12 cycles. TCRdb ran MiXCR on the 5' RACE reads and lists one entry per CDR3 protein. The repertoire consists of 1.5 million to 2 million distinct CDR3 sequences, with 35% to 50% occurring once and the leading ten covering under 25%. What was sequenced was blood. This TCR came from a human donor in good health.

CDR3 nucleotides: TGTGCCAGCAGTCTAGGTATGGGCCATCAGCCCCAGCATTTT. Translation: CASSLGMGHQPQHF. The chain has TRBV12-3 or TRBV12-4 and TRBJ1-5; D not certain. The CDR3 contains 14 residues. The V gene lost 5 bases and the J gene lost 5 bases, with 13 bases spanning the gap.